Each of the 20 T cell receptor beta chains below was sequenced from the same sample in a study of blood T cells in healthy people across ages. PCR was performed a second time for about 6 to 11 cycles using a sample-barcoded 5' primer and a J-beta primer mix. TCRdb passed the 5' RACE reads through MiXCR, listing each CDR3 protein once. This repertoire shows approximately 790,000 distinct CDR3 sequences, about 59% found once; its top ten account for roughly 26%. Sequenced input: blood. The origin of the receptors is a man aged 25-45 years in good health.

This clonotype was seen only a few times. V gene TRBV28 combines with J gene TRBJ1-2; TRBD1 matches 8 bases. This CDR3 comprises 15 residues. Germline assignment: CDR1 MDHEN and CDR2 SYDVKM. J was trimmed by 2 bases and V by 6 bases; bases with no gene match: 8. Here the CDR3 reads CASRTTRTGNYGYTF. CDR3 coding DNA: TGTGCCAGCAGAACTACCCGGACAGGGAACTATGGCTACACCTTC.

The chain has TRBV21-1 and TRBJ1-5; the D segment call TRBD1 is taken from the table without a DNA check. TRBV21-1 is termed a pseudogene. The CDR3 totals 15 residues. The CDR3 nucleotides read TGTGCCAGCCGCCAAGTACACAGGGGTTATCAGCCCCAGCATTTT. It is translated as CASRQVHRGYQPQHF.

This clonotype was seen only once. The chain couples TRBV29-1 to TRBJ2-1; 9 bases are a match to TRBD1. The CDR3 extends over 15 amino acids. Germline V lookup: CDR1 SQVTM, CDR2 ANQGSEA. The junction had 2 bases not matched to a gene; V was cut back by 0 bases and J by 2 bases. The CDR3 bases are TGCAGCGTTGAAGATCGGGACAGGGCCTACAATGAGCAGTTCTTC. Amino acid sequence: CSVEDRDRAYNEQFF.

The chain has TRBV7-2 and TRBJ2-3; 12 bases map to TRBD2. Germline CDR1 is SGHTA and CDR2 is FQGNSA. This CDR3 is 16 amino acids long. The V segment lost 4 bases and the J segment 4 bases; nucleotides outside the gene matches: 6. In DNA form, the CDR3 reads TGTGCCAGCAGCTCCGGACTAGCGGGGTGGGCAGATACGCAGTATTTT. Protein: CASSSGLAGWADTQYF.

The chain uses TRBV9 and TRBJ2-3, with TRBD2 matching over 8 bases. Germline V lookup: CDR1 SGDLS, CDR2 YYNGEE. The CDR3 is 17 amino acids. V lost 0 bases to trimming and J lost 2 bases; unmatched junction nucleotides: 8. The DNA for the CDR3 is TGTGCCAGCAGCGTAGACGGGGGGGACCTTTTCACAGATACGCAGTATTTT. Its protein is CASSVDGGDLFTDTQYF.

The genes are TRBV20-1 and TRBJ2-5, with TRBD1 matching over 10 bases. Unmatched junction bases numbered 6, after V lost 1 base and J lost 7 bases. Germline values: CDR1 DFQATT, CDR2 SNEGSKA (reference sequence). This CDR3 has 14 residues. CDR3 loop: CSARGQGAKGTQYF. CDR3 DNA sequence: TGCAGTGCTAGAGGACAGGGGGCTAAAGGGACCCAGTACTTC.

The chain joins TRBV12-3 or TRBV12-4 to TRBJ1-2; 8 nucleotides agree with TRBD1. The V gene end was trimmed by 7 bases and the J gene end by 4 bases; junction bases not matched to a gene: 5. This CDR3 has 13 amino acids. The CDR3 is CASNFQGAYGYTF. Here the CDR3 DNA reads TGTGCCAGCAACTTTCAGGGGGCCTATGGCTACACCTTC.

This clonotype has just one count. The chain is built from TRBV29-1 and TRBJ2-1; possibly TRBD2 for D (7 bases). The J call may be faulty, since TRBJ2-7 better matches the DNA end. The CDR3 contains 15 residues. From germline, CDR1 is SQVTM and CDR2 ANQGSEA. The CDR3 DNA sequence: TGCAGCGTCGAACGGTCGGGGGGCACCTACAATGAGCAGTACTTC. Its protein is CSVERSGGTYNEQYF.

The chain joins TRBV15 to TRBJ1-6, with D unclear. V was trimmed by 1 base and J by 7 bases, leaving 11 bases between them. Germline-derived CDR1 and CDR2 are LNHNV and YYDKDF (reference sequence). This CDR3 has 15 residues. This CDR3 reads CATSRARTKNSPLHF. In nucleotides, the CDR3 is TGTGCCACCAGCAGAGCAAGGACGAAGAATTCACCCCTCCACTTT.

The chain combines TRBV20-1 with TRBJ2-5; D is unresolved. Germline V CDR1 and CDR2: DFQATT, SNEGSKA (reference sequence). Deletions cut 3 bases from V and 1 base from J, with 12 bases between. The CDR3 extends over 14 amino acids. CDR3 loop: CSASLSVSQETQYF. The CDR3 DNA reads TGCAGTGCTAGTTTGTCAGTCTCCCAAGAGACCCAGTACTTC.

The table lists this clonotype with a few counts. In DNA form, the CDR3 reads TGCAGTGCTTTGGCCGGGGGGTGGTTGCGCGAGCAGTACTTC. As protein: CSALAGGWLREQYF. The genes are TRBV20-1 and TRBJ2-7; 7 bases are a match to TRBD2. Germline V gene lookup returns CDR1 DFQATT and CDR2 SNEGSKA (reference sequence). The length of the CDR3 is 14 residues. Unmatched junction bases numbered 13, after V lost 5 bases and J lost 6 bases.

The rearrangement links TRBV25-1 to TRBJ2-7; D is possibly TRBD1 (6 bases). V shed 3 bases and J shed 3 bases, with 12 bases lying between them. This CDR3 is 14 amino acids long. Germline CDR1 reads MGHDK; CDR2 reads SYGVNS. This chain's CDR3 is CASSDLGAGYEQYF. CDR3 in DNA: TGTGCCAGCAGTGATTTGGGGGCGGGCTACGAGCAGTACTTC.

The chain carries TRBV20-1 and TRBJ2-3, with 7 bases aligning to TRBD1. There are 14 residues in the CDR3. V gave up 6 bases and J gave up 1 base; unmatched junction bases: 7. Germline CDR1 and CDR2: DFQATT and SNEGSKA (reference sequence). The CDR3 sequence is CSAHTTGGTDTQYF. The CDR3 region has the DNA TGCAGTGCCCATACCACAGGGGGCACAGATACGCAGTATTTT.

The rearrangement joins TRBV4-3 to TRBJ2-4; D gene ambiguous. V lost 0 bases and J 1 base, leaving 10 bases between the germline ends. The CDR3 contains 16 residues. The germline CDR1 and CDR2 sequences are LGHNA and YSLEER. The CDR3 region has the DNA TGCGCCAGCAGCCAAGATGTGTCACGGGCCAAAAACATTCAGTACTTC. Translated: CASSQDVSRAKNIQYF.

This chain joins TRBV28 and TRBJ2-6, with D possibly being TRBD2 (5 bases). The CDR3 spans 17 residues. From germline, CDR1 is MDHEN and CDR2 SYDVKM. Trimming took 3 bases from V and 0 from J, leaving 12 bases between them. This chain's CDR3 is CASSFWADYSGANVLTF. The DNA for the CDR3 is TGTGCCAGCAGTTTCTGGGCCGACTACTCTGGGGCCAACGTCCTGACTTTC.

A note on this clonotype: The junction shows a germline mismatch at one end, possibly a read error. CDR3 sequence reads: CASSLGTGNQSQHF. CDR3 in DNA: TGTGCCAGCAGTTTAGGGACGGGTAATCAGTCCCAGCATTTT. The chain uses TRBV6-2 or TRBV6-3 and TRBJ1-5; D perhaps matches TRBD1 (5 bases). The CDR3 sequence is 14 residues long. Germline assignment: CDR1 MNHEY and CDR2 SVGEGT.

This clonotype was seen a few times. The J gene is TRBJ1-1, the V gene TRBV5-1, with TRBD1 matching 7 bases. Germline V gives CDR1 SGHRS, CDR2 YFSETQ. V trimming: 1 base; J trimming: 2 bases; junction bases outside the gene matches: 5. The CDR3 extends over 15 amino acids. The CDR3 DNA reads TGCGCCAGCAGCTTGTTACAGGGGTCAAACACTGAAGCTTTCTTT. Residues: CASSLLQGSNTEAFF.

This clonotype was seen many times. This chain links TRBV6-5 with TRBJ1-1; D may be TRBD1 (5 bases). Per germline, CDR1 MNHEY and CDR2 SVGAGI. Trimming removed 0 bases at V and 4 bases at J, with 9 bases between. This CDR3 region has 14 residues. This CDR3 is CASSYSGEVTEAFF. DNA of the CDR3: TGTGCCAGCAGTTACTCGGGGGAGGTCACTGAAGCTTTCTTT.

This clonotype was seen a few times. The CDR3 DNA reads TGTGCCAGCAGCGTAAGGGGGACCAACTCAGATACGCAGTATTTT. Amino acid sequence: CASSVRGTNSDTQYF. The chain recombines TRBV9 with TRBJ2-3; possible D gene TRBD1, 6 bases. Trimming left V 1 base short and J 4 bases short, with 13 bases between. From germline, CDR1 is SGDLS and CDR2 YYNGEE. The CDR3 loop spans 15 amino acids. Combining the CDR3 with reference TRBV9 and TRBJ2-3 gives the whole variable domain DSGVTQTPKHLITATGQRVTLRCSPRSGDLSVYWYQQSLDQGLQFLIQYYNGEERAKGNILERFSAQQFPDLHSELNLSSLELGDSALYFCASSVRGTNSDTQYFGPGTRLTVL.

V usage is TRBV2 and J usage is TRBJ2-1; D is uncertain. Germline CDR1 and CDR2: SNHLY and FYNNEI. The V gene lost 7 bases and the J gene lost 0 bases, with 10 bases spanning the gap. The CDR3 has 14 amino acids. The CDR3 loop reads CASTAVLSYNEQFF. The CDR3 region has the DNA TGTGCCAGCACGGCGGTCCTCTCCTACAATGAGCAGTTCTTC.